The entry below describes one T cell receptor beta chain. Its antigen is unidentified. This sample is part of a study of shared clonotypes between healthy human individuals. General study findings and limits: Larger estimated richness was generally seen in naive subsets than in memory subsets.

Generated by immunoSEQ multiplex PCR, the TCRdb table keeps only in-frame clones and is missing some. The table lists 2 million to 3 million clones, 93% of them singletons. The length of the CDR3 is 15 residues. Germline lookup yields CDR1 ENHRY and CDR2 SYGVKD. Unmatched junction bases numbered 6, after V lost 0 bases and J lost 8 bases. Sequenced material: naive CD4+ T cells from PBMCs. Subset defined: CD45RA+ positively selected. This sequence was found in a man aged 18 to 30 in good health. Some clones in this sample may be carry-over from other donors' samples. The chain uses TRBV10-3 and TRBJ1-4; 7 bases match TRBD1. DNA of the CDR3: TGTGCCATCAGTGAGTCGAGGGGGCGAGGAGAAAAACTGTTTTTT. Translating gives CAISESRGRGEKLFF.